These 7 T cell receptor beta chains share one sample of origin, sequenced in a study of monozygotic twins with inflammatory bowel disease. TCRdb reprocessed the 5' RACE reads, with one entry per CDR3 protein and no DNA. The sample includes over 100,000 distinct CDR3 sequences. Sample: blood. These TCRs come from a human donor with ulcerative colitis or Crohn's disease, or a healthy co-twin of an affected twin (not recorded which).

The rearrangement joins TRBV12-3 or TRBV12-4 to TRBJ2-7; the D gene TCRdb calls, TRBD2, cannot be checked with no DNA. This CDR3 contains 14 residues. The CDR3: CASSRGTNSYEQYF.

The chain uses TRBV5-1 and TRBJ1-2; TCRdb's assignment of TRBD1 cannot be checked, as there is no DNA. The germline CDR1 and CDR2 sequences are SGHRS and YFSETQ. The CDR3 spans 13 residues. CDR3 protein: CASSPLGDSGYTF. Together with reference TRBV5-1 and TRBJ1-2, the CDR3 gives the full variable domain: KAGVTQTPRYLIKTRGQQVTLSCSPISGHRSVSWYQQTPGQGLQFLFEYFSETQRNKGNFPGRFSGRQFSNSRSEMNVSTLELGDSALYLCASSPLGDSGYTFGSGTRLTVV.

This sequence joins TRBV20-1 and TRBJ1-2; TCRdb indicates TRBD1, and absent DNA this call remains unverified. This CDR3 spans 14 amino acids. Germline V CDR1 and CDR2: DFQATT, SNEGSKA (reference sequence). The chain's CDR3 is CSAIFPDREYGYTF.

This CDR3 is CAISGWMAYSGNTIYF. The gene calls are TRBV10-3 and TRBJ1-3. The CDR3 loop spans 16 amino acids. Germline V gives CDR1 ENHRY, CDR2 SYGVKD.

This chain's CDR3 is CASRSTGNSGNTIYF. The V gene is TRBV5-1, the J gene TRBJ1-3; the TRBD1 assignment by TCRdb is unverifiable without DNA. The CDR3 is made up of 15 amino acids. Germline V gives CDR1 SGHRS, CDR2 YFSETQ.

Here the CDR3 reads CATSPAGWEQPQHF. The chain employs TRBV24-1 and TRBJ1-5. Germline values: CDR1 KGHDR, CDR2 SFDVKD. This CDR3 has 14 amino acids.

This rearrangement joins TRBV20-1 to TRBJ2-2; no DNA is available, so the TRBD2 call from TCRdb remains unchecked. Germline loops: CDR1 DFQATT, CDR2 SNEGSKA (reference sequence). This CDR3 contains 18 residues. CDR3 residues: CSARSGLAGGMNTGELFF.